The 26 T cell receptor beta chains below all came from one sample that was sequenced in a study of synovial regulatory T cells in juvenile arthritis. The protocol was immunoSEQ multiplex PCR, while the TCRdb copy is restricted to in-frame clones and leaves out a portion. The ten top clones account for 21%, within a sample of under 2,500 clones. Synovial fluid was collected with matched peripheral blood from each patient with active arthritis. The sequenced sample consisted of Treg cells from the synovium. Every receptor here comes from a donor aged 2-29 years with juvenile idiopathic arthritis.

Considering frequency, this clone is large (0.1 to 1%). The chain carries TRBV7-9 and TRBJ1-2; the TRBD1 assignment by TCRdb is unverifiable without DNA. This CDR3 has 13 amino acids. The DNA sequence is not available. CDR1 SEHNR and CDR2 FQNEAQ come from the germline V gene (reference sequence). CDR3 sequence: CASSLEGGWGYTF.

This clone ranks as medium-sized in terms of frequency. V gene TRBV6-5 combines with J gene TRBJ1-3; TCRdb returns TRBD1, unconfirmable since there is no DNA. The CDR3 is 13 amino acids. The entry carries no DNA sequence. Germline values: CDR1 MNHEY, CDR2 SVGAGI. The CDR3 loop reads CASTGGIGNTIYF.

This clone is labeled medium-sized based on frequency. V gene TRBV27 combines with J gene TRBJ1-2; as DNA is missing, the TRBD1 call by TCRdb cannot be tested. Germline loops: CDR1 MNHEY, CDR2 SMNVEV (reference sequence). The CDR3 length is 15 residues. No DNA sequence is on record. The CDR3 sequence: CASSPRRTAGYGYTF.

Judged by frequency, this clone is medium-sized. The rearrangement links TRBV6-6 to TRBJ1-2; absent DNA, TCRdb's TRBD1 call cannot be checked. The CDR3 spans 14 residues. There is no recorded DNA. From germline, CDR1 is MNHNY and CDR2 SVGAGI (reference sequence). The CDR3 reads CASNEDSQIYGYTF.

By frequency, this clone registers medium-sized. The chain links TRBV7-9 to TRBJ2-7. The CDR3 has 13 residues. No DNA has been recorded. Germline V gene sequence: CDR1 SEHNR, CDR2 FQNEAQ (reference sequence). Here the CDR3 reads CASSGRDVTRQYF.

This clone is deemed medium-sized by its frequency. The chain's CDR3 is CASSFARDQETQYF. The genes are TRBV7-2 and TRBJ2-5; as DNA is missing, the TRBD1 call by TCRdb cannot be tested. The CDR3 runs to 14 residues. Only the protein sequence is given. Germline values: CDR1 SGHTA, CDR2 FQGNSA.

Considering frequency, this clone is medium-sized (0.01 to 0.1%). The chain joins TRBV28 to TRBJ2-1; TCRdb returns TRBD2, unconfirmable since there is no DNA. This CDR3 spans 20 amino acids. The DNA sequence is not available. CDR1 and CDR2 from the germline V gene are MDHEN and SYDVKM. The CDR3 region is CASSSPGLAGPPSSYNEQFF.

Its frequency marks this clone as medium-sized (0.01 to 0.1%). V and J are TRBV5-1 and TRBJ1-6. The CDR3 is 15 residues long. DNA for this receptor is not on file. CDR1 is SGHRS and CDR2 is YFSETQ in the germline V gene. CDR3 region: CASSLGGEEGSPLHF.

By frequency, this clone is medium-sized. V and J are TRBV5-6 and TRBJ1-1. The CDR3 spans 13 residues. The nucleotide record is missing. Germline V lookup: CDR1 SGHDT, CDR2 YYEEEE. The CDR3 reads CASSLTAEVAAFF.

This clone is identified as medium-sized from frequency. The chain joins TRBV7-2 to TRBJ2-7; TCRdb outputs TRBD2, but without DNA this stays unchecked. This CDR3 is built from 15 residues. No DNA was logged. Per germline, CDR1 SGHTA and CDR2 FQGNSA. The CDR3 is CASSLGAGGYYEQYF.

This clone registers medium-sized (0.01 to 0.1%) by frequency. The rearrangement joins TRBV9 to TRBJ2-5; TCRdb gives TRBD2 as the D gene, but with no DNA this cannot be confirmed. There are 13 residues in the CDR3. The entry carries no DNA sequence. Germline V CDR1 and CDR2: SGDLS, YYNGEE. The chain's CDR3 is CASSVTPTETQYF.

In terms of frequency, this clone is medium-sized. The genes are TRBV19 and TRBJ2-5; the TCRdb D gene call, TRBD2, has no DNA to confirm it. The CDR3 is 17 amino acids. The coding DNA is unavailable. Germline assignment: CDR1 LNHDA and CDR2 SQIVND (reference sequence). This CDR3 reads CASSRGGLAGETYEQYF.

Its frequency marks this clone as medium-sized. The V call is TRBV30, the J call TRBJ1-5; TCRdb names TRBD1, which stays unverified in the absence of DNA. Germline V gene data show CDR1 as GTSNPN and CDR2 as SVGIG (reference sequence). CDR3 length equals 13 residues. The record lacks a DNA sequence. CDR3 in amino acids: CAWGLDSNQPQHF.

Its frequency marks this clone as medium-sized. This chain links TRBV5-4 with TRBJ1-1. Germline V gene sequence: CDR1 SGHNT, CDR2 YYREEE (reference sequence). The CDR3 has 14 residues. The protein alone is recorded here. The CDR3: CASSGSYWNTEAFF.

This clone is classed as medium-sized by frequency. The rearrangement uses TRBV6-6 and TRBJ2-7; TCRdb reports TRBD2, a call that lacks DNA to check it against. Germline lookup yields CDR1 MNHNY and CDR2 SVGAGI (reference sequence). This CDR3 is built from 11 residues. The protein alone is recorded here. This CDR3 reads CASSSLLLPLF.

Measured by frequency, this clone is medium-sized (0.01 to 0.1%). The rearrangement uses TRBV4-3 and TRBJ2-2; TCRdb picks TRBD1, but there is no DNA to check that call. CDR3 length: 15 amino acids. The record lacks a DNA sequence. Germline-derived CDR1 and CDR2 are LGHNA and YSLEER. The CDR3 sequence is CASSQDIRFTGELFF.

This clone is called medium-sized (0.01 to 0.1%) based on its frequency. The rearrangement joins TRBV14 to TRBJ2-5; TCRdb's D call, TRBD1, is unchecked because there is no DNA. Germline CDR1 is SGHDN and CDR2 is FVKESK. CDR3 size: 20 residues. No DNA has been recorded. The CDR3 sequence is CASSQVRSLGRVEKKETQYF.

By frequency, this clone is medium-sized. The genes are TRBV10-3 and TRBJ2-7; TCRdb's D call, TRBD2, is unchecked because there is no DNA. CDR3 size: 15 residues. No DNA accompanies this entry. Germline values: CDR1 ENHRY, CDR2 SYGVKD. This CDR3 reads CAISESMSSGGKQYF.

This clone is identified as medium-sized (0.01 to 0.1%) from frequency. The J gene is TRBJ1-1, the V gene TRBV4-2; TCRdb proposes TRBD1, but this gene call is untestable without DNA. The CDR3 spans 15 residues. There is no recorded DNA. Germline-derived CDR1 and CDR2 are LGHNA and YNFKEQ. CDR3 in amino acids: CASSLLRQGTTEAFF.

This clone registers medium-sized by frequency. This chain joins TRBV15 and TRBJ1-1. The CDR3 consists of 14 residues. No DNA accompanies this entry. Germline loops: CDR1 LNHNV, CDR2 YYDKDF (reference sequence). The CDR3 loop is CATSREARNTEAFF.

Frequency places this clone as medium-sized. The chain joins TRBV18 to TRBJ1-3; the D call of TRBD1 rests on TCRdb alone, since no DNA is present to check it. This CDR3 comprises 19 residues. No DNA accompanies this entry. Germline V CDR1 and CDR2: KGHSH, LQKENI. CDR3 in amino acids: CASSRTTDPTGGTGNTIYF.

According to its frequency, this clone is medium-sized (0.01 to 0.1%). V gene TRBV2 combines with J gene TRBJ2-7; absent DNA, TCRdb's TRBD2 call cannot be checked. This CDR3 is built from 14 residues. A DNA sequence was not provided. CDR1 and CDR2 from the germline V gene are SNHLY and FYNNEI. The CDR3 is CASSGVAGVGEQYF.

By frequency, this clone is medium-sized (0.01 to 0.1%). This chain uses TRBV7-9 with TRBJ2-7; no DNA is available, so the TRBD1 call from TCRdb remains unchecked. Germline-derived CDR1 and CDR2 are SEHNR and FQNEAQ (reference sequence). The CDR3 runs to 14 residues. The DNA sequence is not available. CDR3 amino acids: CASSLGDRSYEQYF.

By frequency, this clone registers medium-sized. The J gene is TRBJ1-3, the V gene TRBV2; TCRdb indicates TRBD1, and absent DNA this call remains unverified. The germline V gene has CDR1 SNHLY and CDR2 FYNNEI. This CDR3 is 16 amino acids long. No DNA is recorded. CDR3 residues: CASSEQTGYSGNTIYF.

Its frequency marks this clone as medium-sized. The chain links TRBV7-6 to TRBJ2-7; TCRdb outputs TRBD2, but without DNA this stays unchecked. CDR3 length: 13 amino acids. No DNA sequence was recorded. Germline loops: CDR1 SGHVS, CDR2 FNYEAQ. This chain's CDR3 is CASSTGGTYEQYF.

Frequency places this clone as medium-sized. CDR3 sequence reads: CASSYFRDQPQHF. The chain joins TRBV6-5 to TRBJ1-5. This CDR3 comprises 13 residues. No DNA is recorded. Germline V gene sequence: CDR1 MNHEY, CDR2 SVGAGI.